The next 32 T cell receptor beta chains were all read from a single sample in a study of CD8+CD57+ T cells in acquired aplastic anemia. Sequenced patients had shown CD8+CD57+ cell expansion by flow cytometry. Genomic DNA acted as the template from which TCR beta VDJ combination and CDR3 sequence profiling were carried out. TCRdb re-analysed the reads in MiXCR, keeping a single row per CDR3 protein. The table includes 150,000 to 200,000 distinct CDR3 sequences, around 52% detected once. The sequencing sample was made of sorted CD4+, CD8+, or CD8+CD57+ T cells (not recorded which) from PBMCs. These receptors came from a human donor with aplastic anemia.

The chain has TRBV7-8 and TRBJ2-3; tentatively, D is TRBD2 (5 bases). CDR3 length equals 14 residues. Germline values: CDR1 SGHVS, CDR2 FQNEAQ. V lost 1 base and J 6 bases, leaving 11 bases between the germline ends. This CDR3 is CASSLGGYGDTQYF. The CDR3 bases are TGTGCCAGCAGCTTAGGAGGGTATGGCGATACGCAGTATTTT.

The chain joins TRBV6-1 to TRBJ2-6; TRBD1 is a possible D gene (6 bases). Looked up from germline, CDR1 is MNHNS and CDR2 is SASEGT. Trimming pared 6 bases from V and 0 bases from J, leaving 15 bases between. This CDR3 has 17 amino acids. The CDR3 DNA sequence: TGTGCCAGCAGGGGGGACGGGACACCCTCTGGGGCCAACGTCCTGACTTTC. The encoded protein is CASRGDGTPSGANVLTF.

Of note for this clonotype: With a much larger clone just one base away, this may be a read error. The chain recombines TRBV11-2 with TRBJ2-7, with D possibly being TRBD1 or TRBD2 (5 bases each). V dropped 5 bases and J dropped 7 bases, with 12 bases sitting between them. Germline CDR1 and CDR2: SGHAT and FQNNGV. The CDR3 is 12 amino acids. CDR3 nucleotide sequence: TGTGCCAGCAGCCAGGCAGGGACGGAGCAGTACTTC. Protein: CASSQAGTEQYF.

This CDR3 is CSVERDDYEQYF. CDR3 coding DNA: TGCAGCGTTGAACGGGACGACTACGAGCAGTACTTC. The rearrangement links TRBV29-1 to TRBJ2-7; the D gene could be TRBD1 or TRBD2 (5 bases each). This CDR3 has 12 amino acids. The ends were cut back, 2 bases at V and 3 bases at J, with 8 bases in the middle. Germline V gives CDR1 SQVTM, CDR2 ANQGSEA.

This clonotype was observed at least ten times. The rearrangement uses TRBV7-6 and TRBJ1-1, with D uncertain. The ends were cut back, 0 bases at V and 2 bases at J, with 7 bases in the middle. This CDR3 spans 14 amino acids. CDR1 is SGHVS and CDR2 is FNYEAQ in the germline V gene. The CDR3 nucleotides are TGTGCCAGCAGCTTAGCGACGGTTAACACTGAAGCTTTCTTT. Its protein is CASSLATVNTEAFF.

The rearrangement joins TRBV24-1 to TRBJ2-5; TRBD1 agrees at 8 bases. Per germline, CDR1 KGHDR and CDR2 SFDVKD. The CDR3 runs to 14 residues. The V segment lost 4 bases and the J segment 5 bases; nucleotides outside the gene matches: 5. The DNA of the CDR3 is TGTGCCACCAGTGAAGGAACAGGGGGGGAGACCCAGTACTTC. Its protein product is CATSEGTGGETQYF.

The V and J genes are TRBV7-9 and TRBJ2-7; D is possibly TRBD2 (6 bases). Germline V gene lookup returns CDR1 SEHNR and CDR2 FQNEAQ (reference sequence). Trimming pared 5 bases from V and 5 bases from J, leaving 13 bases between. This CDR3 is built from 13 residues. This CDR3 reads CASSTPGSNEQYF. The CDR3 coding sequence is TGTGCCAGCAGCACCCCCGGGAGTAACGAGCAGTACTTC.

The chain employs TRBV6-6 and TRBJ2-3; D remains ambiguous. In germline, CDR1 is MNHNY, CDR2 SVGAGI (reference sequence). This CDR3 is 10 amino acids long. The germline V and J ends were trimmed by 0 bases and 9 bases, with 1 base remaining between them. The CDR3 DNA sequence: TGTGCCAGCAGTTACTCGACGCAGTATTTT. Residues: CASSYSTQYF.

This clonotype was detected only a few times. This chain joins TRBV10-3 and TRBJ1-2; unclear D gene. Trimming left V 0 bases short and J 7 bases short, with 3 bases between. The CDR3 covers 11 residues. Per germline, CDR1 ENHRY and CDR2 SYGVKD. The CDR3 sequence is CAISESIGYTF. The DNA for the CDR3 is TGTGCCATCAGTGAGTCGATTGGCTACACCTTC.

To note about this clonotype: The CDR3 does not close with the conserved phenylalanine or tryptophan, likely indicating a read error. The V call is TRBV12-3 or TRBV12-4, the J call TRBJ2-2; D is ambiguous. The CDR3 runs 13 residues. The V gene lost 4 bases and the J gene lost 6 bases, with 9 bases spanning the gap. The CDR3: CASSYDLPGELFS. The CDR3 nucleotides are TGTGCCAGCAGTTACGACCTCCCCGGGGAGCTGTTTTCT.

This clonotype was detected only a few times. DNA for the CDR3: TGTGCCAGCAGCAGGCCAATTGCGGATACGCAGTATTTT. The encoded protein is CASSRPIADTQYF. The chain recombines TRBV2 with TRBJ2-3, with D uncertain. With 6 bases removed from V and 6 bases from J, the gap between germline ends came to 13 bases. The CDR3 loop spans 13 amino acids. CDR1 is SNHLY, CDR2 FYNNEI, per germline.

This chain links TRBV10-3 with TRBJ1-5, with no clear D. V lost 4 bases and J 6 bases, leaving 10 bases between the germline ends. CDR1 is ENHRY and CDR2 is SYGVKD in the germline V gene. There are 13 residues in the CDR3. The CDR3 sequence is CAISGAVTQPQHF. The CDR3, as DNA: TGTGCCATCAGTGGGGCAGTGACTCAGCCCCAGCATTTT.

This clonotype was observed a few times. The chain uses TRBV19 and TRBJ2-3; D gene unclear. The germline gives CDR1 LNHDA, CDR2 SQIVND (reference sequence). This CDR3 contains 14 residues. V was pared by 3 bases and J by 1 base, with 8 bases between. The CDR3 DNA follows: TGTGCCAGTAGTATGGATCGGGGCACAGATACGCAGTATTTT. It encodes CASSMDRGTDTQYF.

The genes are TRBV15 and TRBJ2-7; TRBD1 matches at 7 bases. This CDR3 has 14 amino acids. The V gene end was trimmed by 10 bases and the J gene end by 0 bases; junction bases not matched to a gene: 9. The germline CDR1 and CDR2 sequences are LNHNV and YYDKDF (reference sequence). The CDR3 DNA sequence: TGTGCCAGCAGTTCACAGGGGATCTCCTACGAGCAGTACTTC. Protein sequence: CASSSQGISYEQYF.

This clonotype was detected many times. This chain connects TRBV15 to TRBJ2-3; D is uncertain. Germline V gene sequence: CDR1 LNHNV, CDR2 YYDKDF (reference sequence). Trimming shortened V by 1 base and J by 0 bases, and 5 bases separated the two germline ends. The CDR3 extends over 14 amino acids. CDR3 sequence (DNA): TGTGCCACCAGCAGAGTAGGTAGCACAGATACGCAGTATTTT. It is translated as CATSRVGSTDTQYF.

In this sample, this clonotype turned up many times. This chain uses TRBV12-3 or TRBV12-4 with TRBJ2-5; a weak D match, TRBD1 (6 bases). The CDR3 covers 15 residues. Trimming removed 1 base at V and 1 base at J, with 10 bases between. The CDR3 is CASSLGWTAQETQYF. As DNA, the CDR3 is TGTGCCAGCAGTTTAGGGTGGACAGCCCAAGAGACCCAGTACTTC.

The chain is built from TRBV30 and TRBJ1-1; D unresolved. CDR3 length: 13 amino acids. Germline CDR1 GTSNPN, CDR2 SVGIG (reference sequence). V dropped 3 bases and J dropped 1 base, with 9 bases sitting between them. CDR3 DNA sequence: TGTGCCTGGAGCTTCGGCAGGAACACTGAAGCTTTCTTT. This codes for CAWSFGRNTEAFF.

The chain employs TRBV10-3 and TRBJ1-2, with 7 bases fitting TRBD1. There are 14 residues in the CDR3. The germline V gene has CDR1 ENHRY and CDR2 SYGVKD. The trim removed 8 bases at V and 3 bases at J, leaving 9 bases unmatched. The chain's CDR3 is CAIGTGARDYGYTF. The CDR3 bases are TGTGCCATCGGAACAGGGGCGCGGGACTATGGCTACACCTTC.

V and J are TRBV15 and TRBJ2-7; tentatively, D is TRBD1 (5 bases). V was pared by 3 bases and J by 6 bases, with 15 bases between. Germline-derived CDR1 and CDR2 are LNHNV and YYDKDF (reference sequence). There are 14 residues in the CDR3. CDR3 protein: CATSSVASDSEQYF. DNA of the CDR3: TGTGCCACCAGCAGCGTAGCCAGTGACAGCGAGCAGTACTTC.

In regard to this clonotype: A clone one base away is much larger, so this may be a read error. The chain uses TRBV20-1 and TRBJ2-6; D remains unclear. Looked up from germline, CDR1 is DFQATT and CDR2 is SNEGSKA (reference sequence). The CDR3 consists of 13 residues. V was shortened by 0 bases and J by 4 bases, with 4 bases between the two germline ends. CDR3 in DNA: TGCAGTGCTAGAGAGGACGGGGCCAACGTCCTGACTTTC. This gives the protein CSAREDGANVLTF.

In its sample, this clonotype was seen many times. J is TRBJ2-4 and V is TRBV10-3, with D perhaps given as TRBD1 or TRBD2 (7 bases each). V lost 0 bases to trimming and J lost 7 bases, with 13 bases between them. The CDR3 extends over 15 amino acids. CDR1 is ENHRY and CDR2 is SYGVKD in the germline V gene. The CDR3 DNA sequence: TGTGCCATCAGTGAGTCCGGGCAGGGGGGGAACATTCAGTACTTC. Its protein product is CAISESGQGGNIQYF.

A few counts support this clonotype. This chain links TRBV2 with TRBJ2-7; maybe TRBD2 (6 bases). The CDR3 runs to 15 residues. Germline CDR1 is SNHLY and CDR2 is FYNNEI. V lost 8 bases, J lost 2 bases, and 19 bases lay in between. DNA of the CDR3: TGTGCCAGCCGCGTGGAGGGGACTTCCACCTACGAGCAGTACTTC. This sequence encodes CASRVEGTSTYEQYF.

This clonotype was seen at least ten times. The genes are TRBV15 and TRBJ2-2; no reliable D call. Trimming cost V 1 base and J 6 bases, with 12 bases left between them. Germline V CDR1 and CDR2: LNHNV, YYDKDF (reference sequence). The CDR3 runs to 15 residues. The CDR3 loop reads CATSRGHLGAGELFF. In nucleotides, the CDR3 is TGTGCCACCAGCAGAGGACACCTTGGGGCCGGGGAGCTGTTTTTT.

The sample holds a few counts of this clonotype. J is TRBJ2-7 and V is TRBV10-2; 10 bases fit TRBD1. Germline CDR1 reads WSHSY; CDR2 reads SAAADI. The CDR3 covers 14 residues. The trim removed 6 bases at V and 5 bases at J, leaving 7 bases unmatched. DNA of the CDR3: TGCGCCAGCAGAGATTGGGACAGGGGACACGAGCAGTACTTC. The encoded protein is CASRDWDRGHEQYF.

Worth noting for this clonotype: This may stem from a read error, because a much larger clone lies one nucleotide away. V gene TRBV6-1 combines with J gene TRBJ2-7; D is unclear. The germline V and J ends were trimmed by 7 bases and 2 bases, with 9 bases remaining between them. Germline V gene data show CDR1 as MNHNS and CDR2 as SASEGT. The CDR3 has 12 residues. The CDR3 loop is CASNPSAYEQYF. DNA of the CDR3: TGTGCCAGCAACCCAAGCGCCTACGAGCAGTACTTC.

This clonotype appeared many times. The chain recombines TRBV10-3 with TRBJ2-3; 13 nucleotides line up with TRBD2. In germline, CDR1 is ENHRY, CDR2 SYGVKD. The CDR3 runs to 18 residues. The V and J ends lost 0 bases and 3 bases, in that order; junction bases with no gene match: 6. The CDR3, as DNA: TGTGCCATCAGTGAGTCGAGGACTAGCGGGAGTATGACAGATACGCAGTATTTT. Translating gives CAISESRTSGSMTDTQYF.

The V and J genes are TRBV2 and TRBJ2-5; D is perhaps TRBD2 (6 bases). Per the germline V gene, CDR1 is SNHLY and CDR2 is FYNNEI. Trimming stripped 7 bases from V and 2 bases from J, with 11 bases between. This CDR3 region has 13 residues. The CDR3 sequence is CASKAGRQETQYF. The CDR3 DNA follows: TGTGCCAGCAAGGCGGGGCGACAAGAGACCCAGTACTTC.

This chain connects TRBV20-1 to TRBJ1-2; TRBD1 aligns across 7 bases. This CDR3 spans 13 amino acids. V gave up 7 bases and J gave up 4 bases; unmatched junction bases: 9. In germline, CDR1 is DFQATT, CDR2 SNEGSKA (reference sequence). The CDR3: CSVNVDRRYGYTF. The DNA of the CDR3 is TGCAGTGTCAATGTGGACAGGCGCTATGGCTACACCTTC.

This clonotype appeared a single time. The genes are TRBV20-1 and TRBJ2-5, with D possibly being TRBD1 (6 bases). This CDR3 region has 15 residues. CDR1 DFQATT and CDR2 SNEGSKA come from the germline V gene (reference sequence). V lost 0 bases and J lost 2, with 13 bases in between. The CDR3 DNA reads TGCAGTGCTAGAGATCGGTCTAGGGGGCAAGAGACCCAGTACTTC. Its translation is CSARDRSRGQETQYF.

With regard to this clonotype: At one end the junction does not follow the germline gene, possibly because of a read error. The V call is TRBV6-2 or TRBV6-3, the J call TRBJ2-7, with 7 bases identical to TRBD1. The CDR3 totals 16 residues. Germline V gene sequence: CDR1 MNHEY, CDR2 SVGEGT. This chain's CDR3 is CASGSLPGQKNYKQYF. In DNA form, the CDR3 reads TGTGCCAGCGGTTCGCTTCCGGGACAGAAAAACTACAAGCAGTACTTC.

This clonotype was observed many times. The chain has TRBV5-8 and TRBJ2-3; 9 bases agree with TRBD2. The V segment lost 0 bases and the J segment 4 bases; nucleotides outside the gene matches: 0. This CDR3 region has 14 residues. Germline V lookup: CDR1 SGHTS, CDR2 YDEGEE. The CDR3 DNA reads TGTGCCAGCAGCTTGGGGACTAGCGCAGATACGCAGTATTTT. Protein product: CASSLGTSADTQYF.

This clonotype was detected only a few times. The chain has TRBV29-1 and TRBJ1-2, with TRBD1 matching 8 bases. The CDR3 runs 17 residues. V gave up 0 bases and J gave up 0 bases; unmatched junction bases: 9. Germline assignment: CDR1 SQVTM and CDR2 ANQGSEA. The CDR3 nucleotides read TGCAGCGTTGAAGATCGTGGGACAGGACGTGCTAACTATGGCTACACCTTC. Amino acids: CSVEDRGTGRANYGYTF.